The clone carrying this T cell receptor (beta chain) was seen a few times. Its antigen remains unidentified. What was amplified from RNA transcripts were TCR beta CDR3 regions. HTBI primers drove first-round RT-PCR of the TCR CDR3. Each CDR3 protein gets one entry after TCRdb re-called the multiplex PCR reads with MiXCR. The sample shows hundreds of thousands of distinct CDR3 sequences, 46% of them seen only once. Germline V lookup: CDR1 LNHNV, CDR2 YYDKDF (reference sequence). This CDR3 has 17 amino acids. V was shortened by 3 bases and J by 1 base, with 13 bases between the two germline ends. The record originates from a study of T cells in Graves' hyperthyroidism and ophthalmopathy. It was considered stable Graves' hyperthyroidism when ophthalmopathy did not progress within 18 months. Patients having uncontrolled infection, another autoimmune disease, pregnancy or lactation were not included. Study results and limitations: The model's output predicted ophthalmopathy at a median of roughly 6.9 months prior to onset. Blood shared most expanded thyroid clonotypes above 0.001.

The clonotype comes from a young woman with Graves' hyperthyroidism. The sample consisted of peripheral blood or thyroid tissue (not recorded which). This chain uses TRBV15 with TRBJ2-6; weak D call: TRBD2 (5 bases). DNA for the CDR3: TGTGCCACCAGCAGTGAAGCGGACTTTTCTGGGGCCAACGTCCTGACTTTC. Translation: CATSSEADFSGANVLTF.